What follows is one T cell receptor beta chain and its context. The sample comes from a study of blood T cell repertoires in COVID-19. Study information: Italy, Spain and the United States were the sources of the convalescent and acute COVID-19 samples. Sources were T cells, B-cell-depleted T cells, or PBMCs; the material itself was cDNA or gDNA.

Assay used: immunoSEQ multiplex PCR; TCRdb lists only in-frame clones, some missing. There are fewer than 450,000 clones in the sample; 85% to 90% occur only once, and about 7% lies in the top ten. V gave up 0 bases and J gave up 5 bases; unmatched junction bases: 5. The CDR3 length is 16 residues. Germline V lookup: CDR1 LGHNT, CDR2 FRNRAP. Patients at the Seattle site were enrolled during active infection and followed longitudinally. The receptor's source is a woman aged 70 to 79 with COVID-19, enrolled during active disease. What was sequenced was peripheral blood. The chain employs TRBV12-5 and TRBJ2-3, with 10 nucleotides matching TRBD2. CDR3 coding DNA: TGTGCTAGTGGTTTGGTACTAGCGGGGCAGGTAGATACGCAGTATTTT. It yields the protein CASGLVLAGQVDTQYF.